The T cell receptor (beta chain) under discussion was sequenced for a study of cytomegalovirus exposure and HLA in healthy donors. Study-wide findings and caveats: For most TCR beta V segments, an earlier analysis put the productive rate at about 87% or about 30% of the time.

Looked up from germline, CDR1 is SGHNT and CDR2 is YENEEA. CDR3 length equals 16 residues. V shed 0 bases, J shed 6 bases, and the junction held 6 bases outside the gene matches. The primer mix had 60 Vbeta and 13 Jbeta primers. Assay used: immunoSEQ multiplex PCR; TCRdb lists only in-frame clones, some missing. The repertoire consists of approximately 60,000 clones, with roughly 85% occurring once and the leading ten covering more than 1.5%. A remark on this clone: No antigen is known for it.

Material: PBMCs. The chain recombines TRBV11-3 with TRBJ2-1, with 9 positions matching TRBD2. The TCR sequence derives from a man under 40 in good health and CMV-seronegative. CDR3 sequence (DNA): TGTGCCAGCAGCTTAGAGGGTCTAGCGGGACTCAATGAGCAGTTCTTC. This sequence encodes CASSLEGLAGLNEQFF. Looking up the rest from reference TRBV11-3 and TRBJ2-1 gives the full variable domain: EAGVVQSPRYKIIEKKQPVAFWCNPISGHNTLYWYLQNLGQGPELLIRYENEEAVDDSQLPKDRFSAERLKGVDSTLKIQPAELGDSAVYLCASSLEGLAGLNEQFFGPGTRLTVL.